The clone carrying this T cell receptor beta chain was picked up many times. The antigen remains undetermined. This record comes from a study of T cells in Graves' hyperthyroidism and ophthalmopathy. Study outcomes and limitations: Most thyroid clonotypes expanded above 0.001 were also detected in blood. In the analysis, a 13 V-J model separated ophthalmopathy from stable hyperthyroidism.

Clinical symptoms, serum thyroxine and TRAb, thyroid ultrasound and orbital computed tomography together formed the diagnostic basis. The germline CDR1 and CDR2 sequences are MDHEN and SYDVKM. Trimming took off 8 bases at V and 0 bases at J, with 11 bases between the two ends. The CDR3 sequence is 14 residues long. RNA transcripts yielded amplified TCR beta CDR3 regions. A first-round RT-PCR of the TCR CDR3 used the HTBI primer set. TCRdb used MiXCR to reprocess the multiplex PCR reads, holding one entry per CDR3 protein. The sample records about 290,000 distinct CDR3 sequences, approximately 14% being singletons.

V gene TRBV28 combines with J gene TRBJ1-5; no clear D gene. This receptor was identified in a woman aged 40 to 50 with Graves' hyperthyroidism. Sequencing was done on a sample of blood. CDR3 residues: CASETPDSNQPQHF. The CDR3 nucleotides are TGTGCCAGCGAGACGCCCGATAGCAATCAGCCCCAGCATTTT.